There are a few counts of the clone carrying this TCR beta chain. Antigen specificity is unknown. This sample is part of a study of cytomegalovirus exposure and HLA in healthy donors. Whole-study context: Early released data comprised around 80 million unique TCRs from HLA-typed donors. Findings and limits, study-wide: Based on reports, TCR beta sequences accurately predicted HLA-A and HLA-B alleles for most subjects. Usually a TCR sequence was rare, but some public TCRs were found in many donors.

The PCR used 60 Vbeta and 13 Jbeta primers. The method was immunoSEQ multiplex PCR; TCRdb's version includes in-frame clones alone and lacks a portion of them. The sample contains tens of thousands of clones, 79% of which appear only once. The sample taken for sequencing was PBMCs. The sequence was collected from a woman in her thirties or forties in good health and CMV-seropositive.

In DNA form, the CDR3 reads TGTGCCTGGAGTTTAGATGGCTACACCTTC. This encodes CAWSLDGYTF. The chain combines TRBV30 with TRBJ1-2; D not resolved. This CDR3 spans 10 amino acids. V was clipped by 2 bases and J by 6 bases, with 4 bases between them. Germline V gene sequence: CDR1 GTSNPN, CDR2 SVGIG (reference sequence).